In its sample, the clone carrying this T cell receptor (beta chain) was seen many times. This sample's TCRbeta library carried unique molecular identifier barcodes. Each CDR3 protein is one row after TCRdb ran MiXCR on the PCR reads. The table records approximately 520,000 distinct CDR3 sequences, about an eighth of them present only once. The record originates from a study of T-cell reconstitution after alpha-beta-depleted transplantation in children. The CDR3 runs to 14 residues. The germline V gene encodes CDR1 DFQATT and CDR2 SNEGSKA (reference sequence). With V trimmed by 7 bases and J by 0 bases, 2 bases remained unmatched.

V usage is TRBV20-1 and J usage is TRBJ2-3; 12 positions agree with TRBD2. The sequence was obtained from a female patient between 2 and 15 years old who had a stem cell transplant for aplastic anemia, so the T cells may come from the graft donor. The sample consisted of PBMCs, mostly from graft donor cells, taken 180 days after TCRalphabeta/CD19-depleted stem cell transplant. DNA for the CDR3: TGCAGTGGTGGACTAGCGGGAAGCACAGATACGCAGTATTTT. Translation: CSGGLAGSTDTQYF.